This TCR beta chain was captured by sequencing in a study of blood T cells in healthy people across ages. Primers used in a second PCR of roughly 7 to 11 cycles were a sample-barcoded 5' primer and a J-beta primer mix. TCRdb independently ran MiXCR on the 5' RACE reads; one entry per CDR3 protein. The sample includes about 700,000 distinct CDR3 sequences, approximately 29% of them seen just once. The authors drew roughly 9.8 milliliters of peripheral blood from each donor. With each sample, at least 5 micrograms of total RNA were extracted. Germline V lookup: CDR1 LGHDT, CDR2 YNNKEL (reference sequence). The CDR3 totals 13 residues. On this clonotype: A junction end diverges from the germline sequence, so it may reflect a read error.

This chain connects TRBV3-1 to TRBJ1-1; no clear D. This TCR came from a woman of 80 years or more in good health. Input material: blood. The CDR3 bases are TGTGTCAGCAGCCCCCCGGGGAACACTGGAGCTTTCTTT. It yields the protein CVSSPPGNTGAFF. The whole variable domain, remainder taken from reference TRBV3-1 and TRBJ1-1, is DTAVSQTPKYLVTQMGNDKSIKCEQNLGHDTMYWYKQDSKKFLKIMFSYNNKELIINETVPNRFSPKSPDKAHLNLHINSLELGDSAVYFCVSSPPGNTGAFFGQGTRLTVV.